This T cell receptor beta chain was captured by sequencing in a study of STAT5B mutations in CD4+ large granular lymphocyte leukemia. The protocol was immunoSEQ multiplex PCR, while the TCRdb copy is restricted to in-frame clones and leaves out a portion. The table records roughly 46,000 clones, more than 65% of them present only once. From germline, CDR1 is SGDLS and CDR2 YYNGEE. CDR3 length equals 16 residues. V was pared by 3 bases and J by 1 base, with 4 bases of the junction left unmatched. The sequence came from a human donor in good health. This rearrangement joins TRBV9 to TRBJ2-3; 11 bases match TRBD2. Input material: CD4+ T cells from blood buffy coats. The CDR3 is CASSATSGGRTDTQYF. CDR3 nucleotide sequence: TGTGCCAGCAGCGCCACTAGCGGGGGACGCACAGATACGCAGTATTTT. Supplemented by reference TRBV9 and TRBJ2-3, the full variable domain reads DSGVTQTPKHLITATGQRVTLRCSPRSGDLSVYWYQQSLDQGLQFLIQYYNGEERAKGNILERFSAQQFPDLHSELNLSSLELGDSALYFCASSATSGGRTDTQYFGPGTRLTVL.